The clone carrying this TCR beta chain has a handful of counts. The target antigen is unknown. The read stops 3 residues short of the end of the CDR3; the missing end is completed from the germline J gene. The germline gives CDR1 MNHNS, CDR2 SASEGT. This CDR3 spans 16 amino acids. The V end lost 3 bases, the J end lost 7 bases, and 21 bases lay between the germline ends. The method was immunoSEQ multiplex PCR; TCRdb's version includes in-frame clones alone and lacks a portion of them. This sample shows about 26,000 clones and no singletons; roughly 24% rests with the ten largest. Donors gave roughly 5 to 8 ml heparinized peripheral whole blood. This specimen comes from a study of T cell clonality in common variable immunodeficiency. Study results and limitations: Reportedly, TCR beta sequences from common variable immunodeficiency showed fewer deletions and N-nucleotide insertions.

This TCR came from a human donor with common variable immunodeficiency. Sequenced: peripheral blood mononuclear cells. The chain couples TRBV6-1 to TRBJ1-2; D is uncertain. CDR3 bases read: TGTGCCAGCAGTGAGCCGGTACAGATCCATATATTTGGC. This translates into CASSEPVQIHIFG. The whole CDR3 sequence is CASSEPVQIHIFGYTF.